This T cell receptor beta chain stems from a study of CD8 T cells in ankylosing spondylitis. Study-wide results and caveats: Reportedly, significant enrichment of disease-linked clones occurred in matched ankylosing spondylitis synovial fluid.

TCRdb itself ran the 5' RACE reads through MiXCR, one entry per CDR3 protein. Of around 210,000 distinct CDR3 sequences listed, around 8% were seen once; the top ten hold around 4.9%. The table lists this clonotype with many counts. Its antigen is unknown. V was cut by 3 bases and J by 7 bases, with 10 bases left in between. Per the germline V gene, CDR1 is MNHEY and CDR2 is SVGAGI. The CDR3 sequence is 13 residues long. Material for sequencing was blood, either unsorted or a sorted T cell fraction (not recorded which). The sequence came from a female donor with ankylosing spondylitis or in good health (not recorded which). The genes are TRBV6-5 and TRBJ2-4, with unresolved D. The CDR3 DNA is TGTGCCAGCAGTTATTCCCCCGGGAACATTCAGTACTTC. Its translation: CASSYSPGNIQYF.